This TCR beta chain was obtained from a study of control samples from healthy donors and cancer patients. This clone was found a few times. The same CDR3 arises from other DNA sequences in this sample as well. Assay used: immunoSEQ multiplex PCR; TCRdb lists only in-frame clones, some missing. Of 40,000 to 55,000 clones listed, over 65% were seen once; the top ten hold 17%. From germline, CDR1 is SGHVS and CDR2 FQNEAQ. The CDR3 contains 15 residues. J gave up 3 bases and V 1 base, and 2 bases lay outside the gene matches. V and J are TRBV7-8 and TRBJ2-7; TRBD2 agrees at 11 bases. Sequenced sample: formalin-fixed, paraffin-embedded tissue. The receptor's source is a male donor with melanoma. The CDR3 DNA follows: TGTGCCAGCAGCTTAGTGGGGACTAGCGGCTACGAGCAGTACTTC. Residues: CASSLVGTSGYEQYF.